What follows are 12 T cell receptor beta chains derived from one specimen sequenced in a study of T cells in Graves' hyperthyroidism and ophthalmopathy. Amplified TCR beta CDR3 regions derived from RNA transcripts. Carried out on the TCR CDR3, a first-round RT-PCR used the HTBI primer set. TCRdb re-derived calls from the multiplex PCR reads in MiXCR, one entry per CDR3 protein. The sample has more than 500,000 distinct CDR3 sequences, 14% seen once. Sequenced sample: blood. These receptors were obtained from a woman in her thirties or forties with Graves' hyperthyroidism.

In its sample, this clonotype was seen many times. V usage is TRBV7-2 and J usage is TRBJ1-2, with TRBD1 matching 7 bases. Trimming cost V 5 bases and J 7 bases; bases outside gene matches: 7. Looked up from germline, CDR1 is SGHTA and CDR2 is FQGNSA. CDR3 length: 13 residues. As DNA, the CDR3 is TGTGCCAGCAGCCTTCGGACAGGCAGTGGCTACACCTTC. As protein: CASSLRTGSGYTF. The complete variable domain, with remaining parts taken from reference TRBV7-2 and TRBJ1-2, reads GAGVSQSPSNKVTEKGKDVELRCDPISGHTALYWYRQSLGQGLEFLIYFQGNSAPDKSGLPSDRFSAERTGGSVSTLTIQRTQQEDSAVYLCASSLRTGSGYTFGSGTRLTVV.

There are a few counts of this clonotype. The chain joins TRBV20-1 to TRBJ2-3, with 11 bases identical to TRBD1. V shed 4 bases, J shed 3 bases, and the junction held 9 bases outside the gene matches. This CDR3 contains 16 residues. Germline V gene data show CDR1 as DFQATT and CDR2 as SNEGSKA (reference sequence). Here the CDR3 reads CSAIRLGTGGTDTQYF. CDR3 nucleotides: TGCAGTGCTATCCGTTTGGGGACAGGGGGAACAGATACGCAGTATTTT.

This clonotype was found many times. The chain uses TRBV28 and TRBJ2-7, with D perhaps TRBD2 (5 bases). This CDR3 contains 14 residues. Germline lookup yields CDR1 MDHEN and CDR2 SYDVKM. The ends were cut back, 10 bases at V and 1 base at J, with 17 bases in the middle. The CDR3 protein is CATWHRGGSYEQYF. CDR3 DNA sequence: TGTGCCACCTGGCACCGAGGAGGATCCTACGAGCAGTACTTC.

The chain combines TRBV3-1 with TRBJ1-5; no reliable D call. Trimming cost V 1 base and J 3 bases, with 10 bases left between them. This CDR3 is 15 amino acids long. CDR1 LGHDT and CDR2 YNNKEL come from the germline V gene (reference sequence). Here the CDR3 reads CASSQAVGLNQPQHF. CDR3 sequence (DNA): TGTGCCAGCAGCCAAGCGGTCGGTCTCAATCAGCCCCAGCATTTT. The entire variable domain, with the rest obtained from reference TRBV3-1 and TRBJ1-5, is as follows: DTAVSQTPKYLVTQMGNDKSIKCEQNLGHDTMYWYKQDSKKFLKIMFSYNNKELIINETVPNRFSPKSPDKAHLNLHINSLELGDSAVYFCASSQAVGLNQPQHFGDGTRLSIL.

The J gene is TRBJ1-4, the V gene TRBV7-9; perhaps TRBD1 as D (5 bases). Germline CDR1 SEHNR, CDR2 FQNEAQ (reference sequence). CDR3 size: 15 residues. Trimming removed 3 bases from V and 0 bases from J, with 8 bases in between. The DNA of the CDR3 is TGTGCCAGCAGCTTTTGGGGGGCAACTAATGAAAAACTGTTTTTT. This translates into CASSFWGATNEKLFF.

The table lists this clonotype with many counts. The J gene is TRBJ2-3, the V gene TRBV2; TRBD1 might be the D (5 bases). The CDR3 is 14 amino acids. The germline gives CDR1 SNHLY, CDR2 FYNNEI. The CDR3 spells CAGVKNGYPDTQYF. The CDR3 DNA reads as TGTGCAGGGGTGAAGAACGGGTACCCAGATACGCAGTATTTT.

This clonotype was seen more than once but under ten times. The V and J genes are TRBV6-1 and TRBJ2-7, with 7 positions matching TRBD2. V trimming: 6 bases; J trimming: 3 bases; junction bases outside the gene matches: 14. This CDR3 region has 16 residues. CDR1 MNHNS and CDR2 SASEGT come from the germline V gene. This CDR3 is CASSHTQRGHYYEQYF. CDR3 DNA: TGTGCCAGCAGCCACACCCAGCGGGGTCACTACTACGAGCAGTACTTC.

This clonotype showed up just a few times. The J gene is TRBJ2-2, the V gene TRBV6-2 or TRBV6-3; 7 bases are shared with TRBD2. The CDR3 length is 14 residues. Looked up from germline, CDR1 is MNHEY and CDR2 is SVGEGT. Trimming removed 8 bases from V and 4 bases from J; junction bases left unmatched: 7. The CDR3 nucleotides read TGTGCCAGCCGGGGGAGGGCGACCACCGGGGAGCTGTTTTTT. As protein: CASRGRATTGELFF.

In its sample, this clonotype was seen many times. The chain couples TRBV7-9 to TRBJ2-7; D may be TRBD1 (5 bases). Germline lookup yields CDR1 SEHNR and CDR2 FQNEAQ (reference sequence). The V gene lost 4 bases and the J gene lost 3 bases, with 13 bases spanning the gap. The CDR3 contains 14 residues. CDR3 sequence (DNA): TGTGCCAGCAGCTCAGGACATAAATTCTACGAGCAGTACTTC. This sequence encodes CASSSGHKFYEQYF.

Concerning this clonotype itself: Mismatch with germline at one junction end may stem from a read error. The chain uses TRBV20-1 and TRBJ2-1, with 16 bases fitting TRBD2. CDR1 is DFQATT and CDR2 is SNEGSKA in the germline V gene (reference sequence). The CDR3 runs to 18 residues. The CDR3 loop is CSASPLPGLAGGYNEQFF. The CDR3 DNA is TGCAGTGCTAGCCCTCTCCCGGGACTAGCGGGAGGGTACAATGAGCAGTTTTTC.

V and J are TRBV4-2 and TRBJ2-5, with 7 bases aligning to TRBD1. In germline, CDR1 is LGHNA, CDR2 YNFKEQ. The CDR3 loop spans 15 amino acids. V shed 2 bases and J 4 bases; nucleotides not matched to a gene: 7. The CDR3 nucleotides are TGTGCCAGCAGCCAAAACAGGGGTACGGGAGAGACCCAGTACTTC. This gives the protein CASSQNRGTGETQYF.

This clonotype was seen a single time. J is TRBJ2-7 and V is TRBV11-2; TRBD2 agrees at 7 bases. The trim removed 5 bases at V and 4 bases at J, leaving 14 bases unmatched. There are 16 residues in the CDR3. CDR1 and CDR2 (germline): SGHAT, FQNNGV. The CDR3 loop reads CASSPRGGGSDYEQYF. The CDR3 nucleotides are TGTGCCAGCAGCCCGAGGGGAGGCGGGAGTGATTACGAGCAGTACTTC.